Detailed here is one T cell receptor (beta chain). Antigen: not known. CDR3 length: 18 amino acids. Germline CDR1 and CDR2: SGHAT and FQNNGV. These data belong to a study of CXCR3-negative and CXCR3-positive naive CD8 T cells. The wider study: Each library held about 1.5 +/- 0.3 million TRB reads, 110 million to 150 million in total. Study conclusions and caveats: CXCR3-negative naive cells had less hydrophobic TRB CDR3s than did CXCR3-positive naive cells.

Approximately 300,000 cells per CD8+ T cell subset were flow-sorted in triplicate. CD45RO-CCR7+CD27+CD95- defined naive CD8+ T cells. Researchers prepared the TRB cDNA libraries using 5' RACE with UMI labels. TCRdb reanalyzed the 5' RACE reads and collapses them to one entry per CDR3 protein, without DNA. This table lists around 160,000 distinct CDR3 sequences. The chain recombines TRBV11-2 with TRBJ2-1; TCRdb's assignment of TRBD2 cannot be checked, as there is no DNA. This clonotype was obtained from a human donor in good health. Some clones in this sample may be carry-over from other donors' samples. Sequencing input: naive CXCR3+ CD8+ T cells from blood. The sample's subset: CD45RO-CCR7+CD27+CD95- naive CD8+ T cells expressing CXCR3 (TNR3+). The CDR3 loop is CASSPPRGGSGSHLEQFF.